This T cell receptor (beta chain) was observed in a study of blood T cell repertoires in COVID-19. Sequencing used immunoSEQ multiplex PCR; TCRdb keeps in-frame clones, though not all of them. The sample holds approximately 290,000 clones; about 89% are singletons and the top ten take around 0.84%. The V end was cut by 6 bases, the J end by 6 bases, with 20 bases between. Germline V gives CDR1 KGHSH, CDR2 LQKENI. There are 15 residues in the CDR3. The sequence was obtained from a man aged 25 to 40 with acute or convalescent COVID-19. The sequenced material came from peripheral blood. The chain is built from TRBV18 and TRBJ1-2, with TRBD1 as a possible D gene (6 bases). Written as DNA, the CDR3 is TGTGCCAGCTCCCCGGACATAGGGGGTCCAGATGGCTACACCTTC. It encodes CASSPDIGGPDGYTF.